This T cell receptor (beta chain) came from a study of tumor-infiltrating lymphocytes in primary liver carcinoma. Constant-region priming of 500 ng total RNA yielded TCR beta cDNA. ARM-PCR, slightly modified, supplied the TCR beta libraries through three nested multiplex PCR rounds. TCRdb ran MiXCR on the multiplex PCR reads and lists one entry per CDR3 protein. The sample lists under 45,000 distinct CDR3 sequences, around 72% occurring once. The roughly 20-31 mg bulk tissue piece was not sorted before simultaneous RNA and DNA extraction. Each tumor specimen held more than 85% viable tumor cells. The source material was liver tumor tissue from sampling region 2. The subset here: tumor region T2, inferior pole. The sequence derives from a man aged 40-49 years with primary liver carcinoma and hepatitis B virus infection.

The CDR3, as DNA: TGTGCCAGCAGTGTCGCGACTAGTGGATCCTACGAGCAGTACTTC. Encoded protein: CASSVATSGSYEQYF. The chain recombines TRBV6-1 with TRBJ2-7, with D possibly matching TRBD2 (6 bases). The V end lost 4 bases, the J end lost 1 base, and 14 bases lay between the germline ends. This CDR3 contains 15 residues. Germline V gene lookup returns CDR1 MNHNS and CDR2 SASEGT.